The 23 T cell receptor beta chains below all came from one sample that was sequenced in a study of blood T cells in healthy people across ages. The use of a sample-barcoded 5' primer and a J-beta primer mix characterized a second PCR of about 6 to 11 cycles. One entry per CDR3 protein results from TCRdb running MiXCR on the 5' RACE reads. The sample records about 1.6 million distinct CDR3 sequences, about 31% being singletons. The sample was blood. These receptors all come from a woman in her 30s in good health.

The chain couples TRBV20-1 to TRBJ2-1; perhaps TRBD1 as D (6 bases). CDR1 is DFQATT and CDR2 is SNEGSKA in the germline V gene (reference sequence). With 1 base removed from V and 6 bases from J, the gap between germline ends came to 22 bases. CDR3 size: 17 residues. The chain's CDR3 is CSARGLLGGEGCNEQFF. DNA of the CDR3: TGCAGTGCTAGAGGCCTCCTAGGGGGAGAGGGTTGCAATGAGCAGTTCTTC.

This clonotype has ten or more counts. J is TRBJ2-1 and V is TRBV7-3; maybe TRBD2 (6 bases). The CDR3 extends over 13 amino acids. V was pared by 8 bases and J by 0 bases, with 8 bases between. CDR1 is SGHTA and CDR2 is FQGTGA in the germline V gene. CDR3 bases: TGTGCCAGCGCCGGGAGCTCCTACAATGAGCAGTTCTTC. Its protein is CASAGSSYNEQFF.

A word on this clonotype: One junction end does not reproduce the germline sequence, and a read error may be involved. V gene TRBV5-1 combines with J gene TRBJ2-5; tentatively, D is TRBD1 (5 bases). The DNA end is more similar to TRBJ2-7, so the J call may be wrong. CDR1 is SGHRS, CDR2 YFSETQ, per germline. The CDR3 extends over 15 amino acids. The CDR3 loop is CTSSVNSGRAHEQYF. The DNA for the CDR3 is TGCACCAGCAGCGTTAATTCAGGGCGTGCCCACGAGCAGTACTTC.

This clonotype was seen a single time. The CDR3 nucleotides read TGCGCCAGCAGCCAAGAACCCCGCTCCTACAATGAGCAGTTCTTC. Encoded protein: CASSQEPRSYNEQFF. The chain employs TRBV4-1 and TRBJ2-1; D is uncertain. Germline loops: CDR1 MGHRA, CDR2 YSYEKL. With 0 bases removed from V and 0 bases from J, the gap between germline ends came to 6 bases. The CDR3 has 15 amino acids.

J is TRBJ2-5 and V is TRBV7-8, with a possible D match to TRBD2 (7 bases). Looked up from germline, CDR1 is SGHVS and CDR2 is FQNEAQ. The CDR3 loop spans 16 amino acids. Trimming cost V 1 base and J 7 bases, with 19 bases left between them. The CDR3 DNA follows: TGTGCCAGCAGCTTAGGACTTTTGGGGGGCGGGGGGACCCAGTACTTC. Translating gives CASSLGLLGGGGTQYF.

This chain uses TRBV12-3 or TRBV12-4 with TRBJ1-1; 7 bases agree with TRBD1. CDR3 length equals 13 residues. Trimming cost V 8 bases and J 6 bases; bases outside gene matches: 9. The CDR3 DNA sequence: TGTGCCAGCGCCCTCGGGACAGAGGCTGAAGCTTTCTTT. Translation: CASALGTEAEAFF.

This sequence joins TRBV5-1 and TRBJ1-2; D possibly corresponds to TRBD1 (6 bases). V lost 1 base and J 0 bases, leaving 13 bases between the germline ends. The CDR3 has 16 amino acids. Germline CDR1 SGHRS, CDR2 YFSETQ. This CDR3 is CASSLRWDTANYGYTF. The CDR3 DNA reads as TGCGCCAGCAGCTTGCGATGGGACACAGCTAACTATGGCTACACCTTC. The variable domain in full, completed from reference TRBV5-1 and TRBJ1-2, reads KAGVTQTPRYLIKTRGQQVTLSCSPISGHRSVSWYQQTPGQGLQFLFEYFSETQRNKGNFPGRFSGRQFSNSRSEMNVSTLELGDSALYLCASSLRWDTANYGYTFGSGTRLTVV.

V gene TRBV20-1 combines with J gene TRBJ2-7; 10 bases agree with TRBD2. Germline loops: CDR1 DFQATT, CDR2 SNEGSKA (reference sequence). The CDR3 totals 12 residues. J was trimmed by 6 bases and V by 6 bases; bases with no gene match: 5. The CDR3 sequence is CSAGGLAAEQYF. In DNA, the CDR3 is TGCAGTGCAGGAGGACTAGCGGCCGAGCAGTACTTC.

For this clonotype: A much more abundant neighbour one base away suggests this may be a read error. V is TRBV29-1 and J is TRBJ2-7, with 9 bases fitting TRBD2. The DNA end lines up better with TRBJ2-5; the J call may be wrong. Germline V gives CDR1 SQVTM, CDR2 ANQGSEA. This CDR3 contains 16 residues. The CDR3 here is CGVLSPGLAASETQYF. Here the CDR3 DNA reads TGCGGCGTCCTCTCCCCGGGACTAGCCGCTTCGGAGACCCAGTACTTC.

This clonotype was seen more than once but under ten times. CDR3 amino acids: CASSRTRTSPLHF. The DNA for the CDR3 is TGCGCCAGCAGCCGCACGCGGACTTCACCCCTCCACTTT. The chain carries TRBV4-1 and TRBJ1-6; no firm D call. CDR3 length equals 13 residues. Germline V gene sequence: CDR1 MGHRA, CDR2 YSYEKL. V lost 4 bases and J 9 bases, leaving 10 bases between the germline ends.

This clonotype has a handful of counts. V gene TRBV20-1 combines with J gene TRBJ2-3, with D tentatively TRBD1 or TRBD2 (5 bases each). The V end was cut by 3 bases, the J end by 5 bases, with 12 bases between. The CDR3 has 13 residues. Germline V gene data show CDR1 as DFQATT and CDR2 as SNEGSKA (reference sequence). The CDR3 nucleotides are TGCAGTGCTAGCACGGGGCGCAGAGATACGCAGTATTTT. Residues: CSASTGRRDTQYF.

CDR3 loop: CASSDRGDDQPQHF. The CDR3 DNA sequence: TGTGCCAGCAGTGACAGGGGAGATGATCAGCCCCAGCATTTT. The chain combines TRBV25-1 with TRBJ1-5; weak D call: TRBD1 (6 bases). The CDR3 has 14 residues. Germline assignment: CDR1 MGHDK and CDR2 SYGVNS. V lost 3 bases and J 5 bases, leaving 11 bases between the germline ends.

The gene calls are TRBV28 and TRBJ2-1; the D gene could be TRBD1 or TRBD2 (6 bases each). This CDR3 has 17 amino acids. Trimming removed 3 bases at V and 4 bases at J, with 19 bases between. The V gene's germline CDR1 is MDHEN and CDR2 SYDVKM. Written as DNA, the CDR3 is TGTGCCAGCAGTTTCCCCGCGGGACAAGGCCGATACAATGAGCAGTTCTTC. It yields the protein CASSFPAGQGRYNEQFF.

The rearrangement uses TRBV7-9 and TRBJ1-2; D is perhaps TRBD1 (6 bases). The CDR3 is 13 residues long. V lost 5 bases, J lost 8 bases, and 15 bases lay in between. Per the germline V gene, CDR1 is SEHNR and CDR2 is FQNEAQ (reference sequence). CDR3 coding DNA: TGTGCCAGCAGCCCAGAGGGGGGTGAGGGCTACACCTTC. Translating gives CASSPEGGEGYTF.

V usage is TRBV30 and J usage is TRBJ2-7; D unresolved. With 5 bases removed from V and 0 bases from J, the gap between germline ends came to 8 bases. Looked up from germline, CDR1 is GTSNPN and CDR2 is SVGIG (reference sequence). The CDR3 covers 12 residues. CDR3 in amino acids: CAWGSDSYEQYF. CDR3 coding DNA: TGTGCCTGGGGATCGGACTCCTACGAGCAGTACTTC.

This clonotype was seen a handful of times. The rearrangement joins TRBV12-3 or TRBV12-4 to TRBJ2-2; no firm D call. The V end lost 5 bases, the J end lost 6 bases, and 7 bases lay between the germline ends. The CDR3 runs to 12 residues. The CDR3 DNA reads TGTGCCAGCAGTGAAAACCCCGGGGAGCTGTTTTTT. This encodes CASSENPGELFF.

This rearrangement joins TRBV9 to TRBJ1-4, with a tentative D call TRBD1 (6 bases). CDR1 is SGDLS, CDR2 YYNGEE, per germline. V was pared by 3 bases and J by 4 bases, with 16 bases between. CDR3 length equals 16 residues. CDR3 bases: TGTGCCAGCAGCGCACACATACAGGGTGATAATGAAAAACTGTTTTTT. Its protein product is CASSAHIQGDNEKLFF.

This clonotype showed up just a few times. This chain uses TRBV27 with TRBJ2-7; 9 bases fit TRBD2. Germline CDR1 MNHEY, CDR2 SMNVEV (reference sequence). Unmatched junction bases numbered 9, after V lost 6 bases and J lost 3 bases. The CDR3 runs to 15 residues. CDR3 residues: CASRPVAGDLYEQYF. The DNA for the CDR3 is TGTGCCAGCAGACCCGTAGCGGGAGATCTCTACGAGCAGTACTTC.

This chain connects TRBV20-1 to TRBJ1-2, with TRBD1 identical over 7 bases. The ends lost 2 bases at V and 6 bases at J; junction bases unmatched: 12. The CDR3 totals 15 residues. Per germline, CDR1 DFQATT and CDR2 SNEGSKA (reference sequence). Here the CDR3 reads CSARNRGANLDGYTF. The DNA for the CDR3 is TGCAGTGCTAGAAACAGGGGCGCCAACTTAGATGGCTACACCTTC.

This clonotype was seen a few times. The chain uses TRBV5-1 and TRBJ2-4; 7 bases are a match to TRBD1. The CDR3 runs to 14 residues. Trimming at V came to 3 bases and at J to 6 bases, leaving 6 bases not matched to a gene. CDR1 SGHRS and CDR2 YFSETQ come from the germline V gene. CDR3 amino acids: CASSSDRSLNIQYF. The CDR3 DNA reads as TGCGCCAGCAGCTCGGACAGGTCCTTAAACATTCAGTACTTC.

The chain employs TRBV29-1 and TRBJ1-1, with D possibly matching TRBD1 (5 bases). Looked up from germline, CDR1 is SQVTM and CDR2 is ANQGSEA. The CDR3 is made up of 11 amino acids. V lost 0 bases, J lost 7 bases, and 6 bases lay in between. This chain's CDR3 is CSVEDRGEAFF. The CDR3 DNA reads TGCAGCGTTGAAGATAGGGGTGAAGCTTTCTTT.

The V call is TRBV30, the J call TRBJ2-7; tentatively, D is TRBD1 or TRBD2 (5 bases each). The J call may be in error: the DNA end matches TRBJ2-5 better. The CDR3 spans 16 residues. Germline CDR1 is GTSNPN and CDR2 is SVGIG (reference sequence). CDR3 nucleotide sequence: TGTGCCTGGAGGGTGGGGACGGGTTTTTCGCAAGAGACCCAGTACTTC. This sequence encodes CAWRVGTGFSQETQYF.

This clonotype has only a few counts. The chain has TRBV20-1 and TRBJ1-5; the D gene is possibly TRBD1 (5 bases). This CDR3 has 13 residues. Trimming cost V 5 bases and J 4 bases, with 12 bases left between them. CDR1 DFQATT and CDR2 SNEGSKA come from the germline V gene (reference sequence). The chain's CDR3 is CSAQGQSNQPQHF. The CDR3 nucleotides read TGCAGTGCTCAAGGACAAAGTAATCAGCCCCAGCATTTT.